A single count supports the clone carrying this T cell receptor (beta chain). Its specificity is unknown. The sample originates from a study of cytomegalovirus exposure and HLA in healthy donors. Regarding the study as a whole: In an earlier analysis, in about 530 donors, most V segments appeared productive either ~90% or ~30% of the time. A later analysis associated around 17,000 TCR beta sequences with HLA alleles at a 0.05 false discovery rate.

V was clipped by 3 bases and J by 1 base, with 6 bases between them. The germline V gene encodes CDR1 GTSNPN and CDR2 SVGIG (reference sequence). The CDR3 consists of 13 residues. It was with 60 Vbeta and 13 Jbeta primers that the PCR ran. Produced via immunoSEQ multiplex PCR; TCRdb's table is partial and in-frame only. This repertoire shows roughly 130,000 clones, about three fifths found once; its top ten account for less than 9%. The rearrangement uses TRBV30 and TRBJ2-2; D unclear. This TCR was recovered from a woman aged 40 to 50 in good health and CMV-seropositive. The sample taken for sequencing was PBMCs. DNA for the CDR3: TGTGCCTGGAGGAATAGGAACACCGGGGAGCTGTTTTTT. Translating it yields CAWRNRNTGELFF.